Each of the 25 T cell receptor beta chains below was sequenced from the same sample in a study of regulatory T cells in long-lasting Graves disease. Researchers made TCR beta libraries by using iRepertoire HTBI primers and running Arm-PCR on CDR3 regions. MiXCR, applied by TCRdb to the multiplex PCR reads, yields one record per CDR3 protein. The table lists about 470,000 distinct CDR3 sequences, around 20% of them singletons. As for time point: persistent/refractory GD, antithyroid drugs over 5 years with positive TRAb. The TCR library used RNA extracted from PBMCs. The sequencing used peripheral blood mononuclear cells (PBMCs), collected when the disease was refractory, from a patient treated with antithyroid drugs. These receptors came from a female donor with Graves disease.

This clonotype occurred many times. The rearrangement uses TRBV28 and TRBJ2-7; no clear D gene. V was clipped by 6 bases and J by 12 bases, with 24 bases between them. The CDR3 sequence is 14 residues long. Germline V CDR1 and CDR2: MDHEN, SYDVKM. As DNA, the CDR3 is TGTGCCAGCAGGCTGCAGGCCCTTAGTAGGATGGTGTACTTC. Protein sequence: CASRLQALSRMVYF.

There are many counts of this clonotype. The gene calls are TRBV6-1 and TRBJ1-5; D gene uncertain. The germline V gene encodes CDR1 MNHNS and CDR2 SASEGT. V was shortened by 7 bases and J by 4 bases, with 11 bases between the two germline ends. The CDR3 spans 13 residues. The CDR3 DNA reads as TGTGCCAGCAAGGTCCAGCCTAATCAGCCCCAGCATTTT. The encoded protein is CASKVQPNQPQHF.

V gene TRBV2 combines with J gene TRBJ1-3; TRBD1 aligns across 10 bases. This CDR3 contains 14 residues. Germline trimming cut 7 bases from V and 4 bases from J; bases unmatched to any gene: 4. Per the germline V gene, CDR1 is SNHLY and CDR2 is FYNNEI. CDR3 sequence reads: CASKGTGVGNTIYF. In DNA form, the CDR3 reads TGTGCCAGCAAAGGGACAGGGGTAGGAAACACCATATATTTT. Combining the CDR3 with reference TRBV2 and TRBJ1-3 gives the whole variable domain EPEVTQTPSHQVTQMGQEVILRCVPISNHLYFYWYRQILGQKVEFLVSFYNNEISEKSEIFDDQFSVERPDGSNFTLKIRSTKLEDSAMYFCASKGTGVGNTIYFGEGSWLTVV.

This rearrangement joins TRBV6-9 to TRBJ2-5, with 8 positions matching TRBD1. V gave up 3 bases and J gave up 3 bases; unmatched junction bases: 12. CDR1 and CDR2 (germline): MNHGY, SVAAGI. This CDR3 is built from 17 residues. In DNA, the CDR3 is TGTGCCAGCAGTTACCCATTTGGCAGGGGGCGGGAAGAGACCCAGTACTTC. This translates into CASSYPFGRGREETQYF.

This clonotype occurred many times. The chain links TRBV28 to TRBJ2-7; no reliable D call. V was cut by 4 bases and J by 6 bases, with 19 bases left in between. Germline V gene sequence: CDR1 MDHEN, CDR2 SYDVKM. The CDR3 consists of 15 residues. CDR3 DNA: TGTGCCAGCAGTTGGAGAGGCCCCCCTAGTGTCGAGCAGTACTTC. It yields the protein CASSWRGPPSVEQYF.

Concerning this clonotype itself: Since a much larger clone is just one base distant, this may be a read error. The genes are TRBV28 and TRBJ2-7; D possibly corresponds to TRBD2 (5 bases). Germline CDR1 and CDR2: MDHEN and SYDVKM. This CDR3 contains 15 residues. CDR3 DNA sequence: TGTGCCATCAGTCCCCCCGCGGGTACCCCCTACGAGCAGTACTTC. It codes for CAISPPAGTPYEQYF.

The table lists this clonotype with a few counts. The chain links TRBV20-1 to TRBJ1-1; D unclear. Trimming took off 1 base at V and 1 base at J, with 13 bases between the two ends. CDR3 length: 15 amino acids. Germline CDR1 and CDR2: DFQATT and SNEGSKA (reference sequence). CDR3 residues: CSARGPTVRNTEAFF. The CDR3 DNA sequence: TGCAGTGCTAGAGGTCCTACAGTACGGAACACTGAAGCTTTCTTT.

This clonotype was seen repeatedly, ten times or more. CDR3: CASSFRQFYGYTF. CDR3 DNA sequence: TGTGCCAGCAGTTTCAGACAGTTTTATGGCTACACCTTC. The chain is built from TRBV27 and TRBJ1-2; maybe TRBD1 (5 bases). The CDR3 covers 13 residues. Trimming removed 3 bases from V and 5 bases from J, with 10 bases in between. Germline CDR1 MNHEY, CDR2 SMNVEV (reference sequence).

The chain is built from TRBV30 and TRBJ2-7; 9 positions agree with TRBD1. V shed 2 bases and J 3 bases; nucleotides not matched to a gene: 5. Germline V lookup: CDR1 GTSNPN, CDR2 SVGIG (reference sequence). CDR3 length equals 14 residues. In nucleotides, the CDR3 is TGTGCCTGGAGTATCCCGGACAGGGGCTACGAGCAGTACTTC. The encoded protein is CAWSIPDRGYEQYF.

This clonotype was picked up many times. V gene TRBV24-1 combines with J gene TRBJ2-7; D call uncertain. This CDR3 region has 14 residues. Germline values: CDR1 KGHDR, CDR2 SFDVKD. The V gene lost 2 bases and the J gene lost 2 bases, with 9 bases spanning the gap. CDR3 sequence: CATSDSTGTYEQYF. The DNA of the CDR3 is TGTGCCACCAGTGATTCCACTGGTACCTACGAGCAGTACTTC.

The V and J genes are TRBV5-1 and TRBJ2-7; D remains ambiguous. V shed 1 base and J shed 2 bases, with 13 bases lying between them. The CDR3 is made up of 15 amino acids. CDR1 and CDR2 (germline): SGHRS, YFSETQ. The CDR3 DNA reads as TGCGCCAGCAGCTTGTTTGGTGTCGCTGCCTACGAGCAGTACTTC. Translated: CASSLFGVAAYEQYF.

Many counts were recorded for this clonotype. The genes are TRBV13 and TRBJ2-7; D is uncertain. The V end lost 3 bases, the J end lost 6 bases, and 9 bases lay between the germline ends. The CDR3 has 12 amino acids. Germline lookup yields CDR1 PRHDT and CDR2 FYEKMQ (reference sequence). CDR3 loop: CASSFKGTEQYF. The DNA for the CDR3 is TGTGCCAGCAGCTTTAAGGGAACCGAGCAGTACTTC.

The table lists this clonotype with many counts. The chain carries TRBV12-3 or TRBV12-4 and TRBJ1-1, with 7 bases lining up with TRBD1. The ends lost 3 bases at V and 5 bases at J; junction bases unmatched: 9. This CDR3 region has 15 residues. The CDR3 DNA reads as TGTGCCAGCAGTTTCGTCGGAGGGGGCAGGACTGAAGCTTTCTTT. Its protein product is CASSFVGGGRTEAFF.

The CDR3 DNA follows: TGTGCCAGCAGGTATATATTCGGCAGCCCACATGGCTACACCTTC. Translating gives CASRYIFGSPHGYTF. The chain carries TRBV6-9 and TRBJ1-2, with unresolved D. Trimming removed 6 bases from V and 6 bases from J, with 20 bases in between. The V gene's germline CDR1 is MNHGY and CDR2 SVAAGI. The CDR3 length is 15 residues.

The chain carries TRBV6-5 and TRBJ2-3; 13 bases match TRBD2. Germline CDR1 is MNHEY and CDR2 is SVGAGI. Trimming cost V 4 bases and J 2 bases; bases outside gene matches: 3. The CDR3 has 16 residues. This CDR3 is CASSSGTSGNTDTQYF. The DNA for the CDR3 is TGTGCCAGCAGTTCAGGGACTAGCGGGAACACAGATACGCAGTATTTT.

Note on this clonotype: A much more abundant neighbour one base away suggests this may be a read error. The gene calls are TRBV6-1 and TRBJ1-1; D remains ambiguous. Looked up from germline, CDR1 is MNHNS and CDR2 is SASEGT. The CDR3 sequence is 13 residues long. Trimming took off 5 bases at V and 1 base at J, with 8 bases between the two ends. The CDR3 sequence: CASSRAENTEAFF. The CDR3 nucleotides read TGTGCCAGCAGTCGGGCCGAGAACACTGAAGCTTTCTTT.

This clonotype has a count of ten or more. V is TRBV7-8 and J is TRBJ2-7; no firm D call. V lost 1 base and J 5 bases, leaving 12 bases between the germline ends. CDR1 SGHVS and CDR2 FQNEAQ come from the germline V gene. The CDR3 consists of 14 residues. In DNA, the CDR3 is TGTGCCAGCAGCTTAGGGCCGCTTCTCCACGAGCAGTACTTC. Amino acid sequence: CASSLGPLLHEQYF. The full variable domain, in which reference TRBV7-8 and TRBJ2-7 provide the parts outside the CDR3, is GAGVSQSPRYKVAKRGQDVALRCDPISGHVSLFWYQQALGQGPEFLTYFQNEAQLDKSGLPSDRFFAERPEGSVSTLKIQRTQQEDSAVYLCASSLGPLLHEQYFGPGTRLTVT.

For this clonotype: One base away lies a much larger clone, so this may be a sequencing read error. The J gene is TRBJ2-7, the V gene TRBV28; D possibly uses TRBD1 or TRBD2 (5 bases each). In germline, CDR1 is MDHEN, CDR2 SYDVKM. This CDR3 comprises 13 residues. The CDR3 region is CASTGTENYEQCF. CDR3 DNA: TGTGCCAGTACCGGGACGGAAAATTACGAGCAGTGCTTC.

This clonotype was seen many times. V is TRBV25-1 and J is TRBJ1-5; D is possibly TRBD1 (5 bases). The CDR3 sequence is 13 residues long. V was pared by 7 bases and J by 3 bases, with 10 bases between. Per germline, CDR1 MGHDK and CDR2 SYGVNS. In DNA, the CDR3 is TGTGCCAGCAAACAGGACCCCAATCAGCCCCAGCATTTT. Translating gives CASKQDPNQPQHF.

This clonotype was recorded a few times. The gene calls are TRBV5-1 and TRBJ1-4; no clear D. There are 16 residues in the CDR3. Deletions cut 0 bases from V and 2 bases from J, with 11 bases between. CDR1 is SGHRS, CDR2 YFSETQ, per germline. DNA for the CDR3: TGCGCCAGCAGCTTGGGCCGGGGAACGACTAATGAAAAACTGTTTTTT. It encodes CASSLGRGTTNEKLFF.

This clonotype has a handful of counts. This chain connects TRBV19 to TRBJ2-7; D possibly corresponds to TRBD1 (6 bases). CDR1 is LNHDA, CDR2 SQIVND, per germline (reference sequence). The V end lost 5 bases, the J end lost 4 bases, and 15 bases lay between the germline ends. The CDR3 is 14 residues long. CDR3: CASSSSGQLYEQYF. The CDR3 DNA sequence: TGTGCCAGTAGTTCCTCCGGACAGTTATACGAGCAGTACTTC.

Remarks on this clonotype: A much larger clone sits a single nucleotide away, making a read error possible. The V call is TRBV3-1, the J call TRBJ1-4; 8 bases are a match to TRBD1. Germline V gene lookup returns CDR1 LGHDT and CDR2 YNNKEL (reference sequence). The CDR3 length is 15 residues. After removal of 2 bases from V and 7 bases from J, the junction contained 6 bases not matched to a gene. DNA for the CDR3: TGTGCCAGCAGCCAATCGGGGACAGGACTTGAAAAACTGTTTTTT. Translating it yields CASSQSGTGLEKLFF.

This clonotype occurred many times. V and J are TRBV28 and TRBJ2-5; 12 bases are a match to TRBD2. The CDR3 length is 17 residues. V lost 1 base and J lost 4; bases outside the gene matches: 7. Germline V gene data show CDR1 as MDHEN and CDR2 as SYDVKM. The CDR3 DNA follows: TGTGCCAGCAGTTTATCTAGCGGGAGGGTTTCGGGAGAGACCCAGTACTTC. Protein sequence: CASSLSSGRVSGETQYF.

This clonotype occurred many times. The rearrangement joins TRBV2 to TRBJ1-1; D gene ambiguous. The germline V gene encodes CDR1 SNHLY and CDR2 FYNNEI. This CDR3 is built from 12 residues. V lost 3 bases and J 9 bases, leaving 11 bases between the germline ends. The DNA for the CDR3 is TGTGCCAGCAGTGATGTAGGCACACAAGCTTTCTTT. This encodes CASSDVGTQAFF.

The chain carries TRBV5-1 and TRBJ2-6; the match to TRBD1 covers 8 bases. The CDR3 runs to 19 residues. J gave up 4 bases and V 0 bases, and 12 bases lay outside the gene matches. Germline V gene sequence: CDR1 SGHRS, CDR2 YFSETQ. CDR3 DNA sequence: TGCGCCAGCAGCTTGGGGTTCGGCAGGGGGCAGATAGGGGCCAACGTCCTGACTTTC. Its protein is CASSLGFGRGQIGANVLTF.